What follows describes a single T cell receptor beta chain. What it binds is unknown. Repertoires were generated with immunoSEQ multiplex PCR, while TCRdb's copy carries only in-frame clones and drops some. The data contain roughly 1,000,000 clones, 78% of them singletons. The CDR3 has 15 amino acids. Trimming removed 5 bases from V and 5 bases from J; junction bases left unmatched: 8. CDR1 is SGHTA, CDR2 FQGTGA, per germline. Within Nashville, Tennessee resided all donors, each a Caucasian adult. This specimen comes from a study of shared clonotypes between healthy human individuals. Whole-study findings and limits: Few donors limited the genetic and exposure-history diversity represented.

The material sequenced was memory CD4+ T cells from PBMCs. Subset denoted: CD45RA-negative fraction. The chain has TRBV7-3 and TRBJ1-4, with 7 positions matching TRBD1. The TCR sequence derives from a man between 18 and 35 years old in good health. Some clones in this sample may be carry-over from other donors' samples. The CDR3 nucleotides are TGTGCCAGCAGCCAGACCAGGGGGGTCAATGAAAAACTGTTTTTT. Translating it yields CASSQTRGVNEKLFF.